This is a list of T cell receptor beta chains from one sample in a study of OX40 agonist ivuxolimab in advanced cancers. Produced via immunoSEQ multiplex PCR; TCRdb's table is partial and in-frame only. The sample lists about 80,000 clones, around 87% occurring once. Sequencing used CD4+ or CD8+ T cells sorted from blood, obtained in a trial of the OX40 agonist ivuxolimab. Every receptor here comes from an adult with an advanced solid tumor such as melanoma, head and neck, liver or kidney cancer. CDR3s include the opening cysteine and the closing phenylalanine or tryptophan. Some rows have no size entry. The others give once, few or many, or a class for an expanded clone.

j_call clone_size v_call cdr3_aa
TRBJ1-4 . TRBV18 CASSLDRLNEKLFF
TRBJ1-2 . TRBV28 CASSIGQGNGYTF
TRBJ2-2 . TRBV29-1 CSVENPVGVWTGELFF
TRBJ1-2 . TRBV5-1 CAIPTGSYGYTF
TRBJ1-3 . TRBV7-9 CASSPATRNTIYF
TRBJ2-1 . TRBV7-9 CASSLASGGNNEQFF
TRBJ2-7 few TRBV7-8 CASSTKRGPWVGEQYF
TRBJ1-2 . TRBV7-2 CASSSWLTPSNYGYTF
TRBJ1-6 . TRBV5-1 CASSLDRGSPLHF
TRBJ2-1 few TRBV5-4 CASSPAGGESYNEQFF
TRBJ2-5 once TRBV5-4 CASSLARREETQYF
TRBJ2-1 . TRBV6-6 CASSKTGYNEQFF
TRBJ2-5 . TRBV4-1 CASSRLAGETQYF
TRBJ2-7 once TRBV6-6 CASKKGQATYEQYF
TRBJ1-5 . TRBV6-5 CASRLTPFGNQPQHF
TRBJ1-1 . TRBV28 CASSHLGTRAVTEAFF
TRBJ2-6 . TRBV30 CAWRRGRTSGRASGANVLTF
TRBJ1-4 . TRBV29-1 CSVDRGATNEKLFF
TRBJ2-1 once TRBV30 CAWSVRGNEQFF
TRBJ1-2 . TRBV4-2 CASTPETGTKYGYTF
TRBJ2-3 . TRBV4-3 CASSQEAKHDTQYF
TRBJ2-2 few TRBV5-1 CASSLDSKPTGELFF
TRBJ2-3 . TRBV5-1 CASSHRGSNADTQYF
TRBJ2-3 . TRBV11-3 CASSQTSGSTSQYF
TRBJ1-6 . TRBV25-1 CASSPLMGGNSPLHF
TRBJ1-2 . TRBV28 CATPVRGVGGYTF
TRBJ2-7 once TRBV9 CASSVATGGGVVPYEQYF
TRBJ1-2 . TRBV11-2 CASSSLERGGVEHYGYTF
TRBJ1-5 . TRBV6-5 CASSRTGRNQPQHF
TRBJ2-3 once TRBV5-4 CASSWPSDPEQYF
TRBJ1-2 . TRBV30 CACEVRVGYGYTF
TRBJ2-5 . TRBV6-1 CASRGTGGQETQYF
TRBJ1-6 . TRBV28 CASSRQGDSPLHF
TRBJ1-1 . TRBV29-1 CSVARDYTTAEAFF
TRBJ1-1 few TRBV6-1 CASSGQGALPTEAFF
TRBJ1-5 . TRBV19 CASSMGRGGNQPQHF
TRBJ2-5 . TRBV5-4 CASSPRADGGTQYF
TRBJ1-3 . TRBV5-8 CASSLDQGIGNTIYF
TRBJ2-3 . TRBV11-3 CASSSSTGFTDTQYF
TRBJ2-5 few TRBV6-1 CASSPNGQGQETQYF
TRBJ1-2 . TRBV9 CASSVGSQVHYGYTF
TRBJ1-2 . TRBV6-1 CASSEASWGEYTF
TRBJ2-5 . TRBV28 CASSQGQGTYQETQYF
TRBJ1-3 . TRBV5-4 CASSARGRFGNTIYF
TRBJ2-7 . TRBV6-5 CASRTPGQADEQYF
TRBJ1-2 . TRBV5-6 CASTRAGTDDYGYTF
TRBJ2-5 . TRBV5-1 CASSVQGVEETQYF
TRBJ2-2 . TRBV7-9 CASLIAVPGELFF
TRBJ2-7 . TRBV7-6 CASSLEPTSGPFYEQYF
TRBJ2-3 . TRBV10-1 CASSESGLDHTQYF
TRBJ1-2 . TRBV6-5 CASSYAGTGNYGYTF
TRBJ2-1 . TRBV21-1 CASSKVTLAGEGYNEQFF
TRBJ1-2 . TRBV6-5 CASSYSPGQDGYTF
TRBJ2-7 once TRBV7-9 CASSPSGTTYEQYF